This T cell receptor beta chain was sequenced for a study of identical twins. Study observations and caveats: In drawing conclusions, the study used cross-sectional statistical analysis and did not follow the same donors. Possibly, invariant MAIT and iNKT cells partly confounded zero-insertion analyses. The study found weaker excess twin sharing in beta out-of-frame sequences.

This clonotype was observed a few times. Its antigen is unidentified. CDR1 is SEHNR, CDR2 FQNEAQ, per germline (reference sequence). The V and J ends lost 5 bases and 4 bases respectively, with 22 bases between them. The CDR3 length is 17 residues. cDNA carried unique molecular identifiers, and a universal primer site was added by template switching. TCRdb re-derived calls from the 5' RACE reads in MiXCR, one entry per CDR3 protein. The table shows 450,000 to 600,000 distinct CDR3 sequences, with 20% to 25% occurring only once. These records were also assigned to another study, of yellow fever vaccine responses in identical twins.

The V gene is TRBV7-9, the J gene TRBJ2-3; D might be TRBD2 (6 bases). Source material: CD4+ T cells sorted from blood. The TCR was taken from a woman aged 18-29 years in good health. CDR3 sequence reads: CASSVGGPFVLADTQYF. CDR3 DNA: TGTGCCAGCAGCGTAGGAGGGCCTTTCGTTTTGGCAGATACGCAGTATTTT.